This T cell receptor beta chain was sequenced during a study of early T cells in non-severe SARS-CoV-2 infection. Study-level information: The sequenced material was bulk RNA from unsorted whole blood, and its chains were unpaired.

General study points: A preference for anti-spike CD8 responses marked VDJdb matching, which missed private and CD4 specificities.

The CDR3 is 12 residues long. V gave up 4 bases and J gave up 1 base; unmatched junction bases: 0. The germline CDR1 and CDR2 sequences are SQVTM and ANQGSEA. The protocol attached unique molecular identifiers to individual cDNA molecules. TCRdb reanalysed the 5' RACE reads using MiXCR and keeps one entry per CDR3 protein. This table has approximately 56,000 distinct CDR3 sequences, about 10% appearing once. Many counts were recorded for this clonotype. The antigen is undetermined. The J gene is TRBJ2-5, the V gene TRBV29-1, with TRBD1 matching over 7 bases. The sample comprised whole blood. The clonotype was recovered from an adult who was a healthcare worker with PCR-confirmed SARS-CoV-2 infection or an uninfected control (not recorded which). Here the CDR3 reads CSVGDSQETQYF. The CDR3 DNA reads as TGCAGCGTTGGGGACAGCCAAGAGACCCAGTACTTC.